The 25 T cell receptor beta chains reported below all come from one sample, sequenced in a study of chemoradiotherapy in HPV16-positive cancers (dated by TCRdb to the early 2020s). Library construction relied on the immunoSEQ multiplex PCR assay. The table was pulled from immuneACCESS by TCRdb, which kept in-frame rearrangements only. Such tables lose some clones; where checked, under half of the loss comes from unresolved V genes, and the rest has no known cause. Across this sample there are about 2,600 clones, with 89% seen only once. Of the sample, over 5.5% is held by the ten largest clones. Material: tumor tissue, obtained from a patient who underwent chemoradiotherapy. Receptors originate from a human donor with HPV-associated anogenital cancer.

This clone was seen more than once but under ten times. V is TRBV7-3 and J is TRBJ1-1, with D uncertain. The V and J ends lost 2 bases and 4 bases respectively, with 8 bases between them. Germline CDR1 is SGHTA and CDR2 is FQGTGA. The CDR3 is made up of 13 amino acids. The CDR3 loop reads CASSLYGGTEAFF. CDR3 in DNA: TGTGCCAGCAGCTTATATGGTGGCACTGAAGCTTTCTTT.

V usage is TRBV9 and J usage is TRBJ1-3, with D possibly being TRBD1 (6 bases). This CDR3 is 17 amino acids long. Germline CDR1 is SGDLS and CDR2 is YYNGEE. The V gene lost 0 bases and the J gene lost 0 bases, with 13 bases spanning the gap. The CDR3 protein is CASSVAPTGGSGNTIYF. The CDR3 bases are TGTGCCAGCAGCGTAGCACCGACAGGTGGCTCTGGAAACACCATATATTTT.

The chain carries TRBV10-3 and TRBJ2-7; 8 positions agree with TRBD1. Germline V CDR1 and CDR2: ENHRY, SYGVKD. With V trimmed by 0 bases and J by 5 bases, 3 bases remained unmatched. This CDR3 region has 14 residues. The CDR3: CAISESPDRDEQYF. The CDR3 DNA sequence: TGTGCCATCAGTGAGTCACCGGACAGGGACGAGCAGTACTTC.

The gene calls are TRBV7-8 and TRBJ2-7; the D gene is possibly TRBD1 (6 bases). There are 15 residues in the CDR3. The germline CDR1 and CDR2 sequences are SGHVS and FQNEAQ. V shed 0 bases and J shed 1 base, with 10 bases lying between them. The CDR3 here is CASSLAGASSYEQYF. The CDR3 DNA reads TGTGCCAGCAGCTTAGCGGGGGCCTCATCCTACGAGCAGTACTTC.

This sequence joins TRBV6-1 and TRBJ1-6; 9 bases map to TRBD1. Per the germline V gene, CDR1 is MNHNS and CDR2 is SASEGT. The CDR3 is 13 residues long. V was pared by 10 bases and J by 7 bases, with 5 bases of the junction left unmatched. The CDR3 here is CATSGTGNSPLHF. The CDR3 nucleotides read TGTGCCACCTCCGGGACAGGGAATTCACCCCTCCACTTT.

The V and J genes are TRBV20-1 and TRBJ2-4; D not resolved. V was shortened by 0 bases and J by 12 bases, with 9 bases between the two germline ends. CDR1 and CDR2 from the germline V gene are DFQATT and SNEGSKA (reference sequence). CDR3 length: 11 amino acids. The CDR3 DNA reads TGCAGTGCTAGAGATACTCACACTCAGTACTTC. Translating it yields CSARDTHTQYF.

The chain recombines TRBV28 with TRBJ1-4; D possibly corresponds to TRBD1 (5 bases). The CDR3 has 19 amino acids. Trimming removed 4 bases at V and 0 bases at J, with 21 bases between. Germline loops: CDR1 MDHEN, CDR2 SYDVKM. DNA of the CDR3: TGTGCCAGCAGTTCGGGGCCTGGGAGGAGTAGGGCAACTAATGAAAAACTGTTTTTT. The encoded protein is CASSSGPGRSRATNEKLFF.

The chain carries TRBV5-6 and TRBJ1-2; tentative D call: TRBD1 (5 bases). The CDR3 length is 17 residues. Trimming stripped 0 bases from V and 4 bases from J, with 19 bases between. The germline CDR1 and CDR2 sequences are SGHDT and YYEEEE. In DNA, the CDR3 is TGTGCCAGCAGCTTGGGTCCAGGGTGGAGTGGGAGCTATGGCTACACCTTC. Protein: CASSLGPGWSGSYGYTF.

This clone was counted only a few times. This chain links TRBV5-5 with TRBJ2-2; D uncertain. The CDR3 length is 14 residues. Trimming cost V 0 bases and J 0 bases, with 3 bases left between them. In germline, CDR1 is SGHKS, CDR2 YYEKEE (reference sequence). The CDR3 spells CASSLGSNTGELFF. The CDR3 coding sequence is TGTGCCAGCAGCTTGGGGTCGAACACCGGGGAGCTGTTTTTT.

CDR3 loop: CASSIMFETYEQYF. The CDR3, as DNA: TGTGCCAGTAGTATCATGTTCGAGACCTACGAGCAGTACTTC. V is TRBV19 and J is TRBJ2-7; no reliable D call. The CDR3 runs 14 residues. The V gene's germline CDR1 is LNHDA and CDR2 SQIVND (reference sequence). The germline V and J ends were trimmed by 3 bases and 2 bases, with 11 bases remaining between them.

V gene TRBV30 combines with J gene TRBJ1-1; perhaps TRBD1 as D (6 bases). The ends were cut back, 3 bases at V and 7 bases at J, with 21 bases in the middle. CDR1 and CDR2 (germline): GTSNPN, SVGIG (reference sequence). This CDR3 has 15 amino acids. CDR3 sequence (DNA): TGTGCCTGGAGCCCCCGTTTGGGGGGCGCTGATGAAGCTTTCTTT. This codes for CAWSPRLGGADEAFF.

This clone was counted once. CDR3 protein: CASSKYQETQYF. Here the CDR3 DNA reads TGTGCCAGCAGCAAGTACCAAGAGACCCAGTACTTC. The chain links TRBV27 to TRBJ2-5; D is unresolved. The V gene's germline CDR1 is MNHEY and CDR2 SMNVEV (reference sequence). The V end lost 6 bases, the J end lost 0 bases, and 5 bases lay between the germline ends. The CDR3 totals 12 residues.

The genes are TRBV9 and TRBJ2-6; D unclear. CDR3 length: 15 amino acids. CDR1 is SGDLS and CDR2 is YYNGEE in the germline V gene. Trimming stripped 5 bases from V and 0 bases from J, with 9 bases between. CDR3 bases: TGTGCCAGCAGGTACTCCAGCTCTGGGGCCAACGTCCTGACTTTC. Translated, it gives CASRYSSSGANVLTF.

The chain uses TRBV27 and TRBJ2-1; tentatively, D is TRBD2 (7 bases). The CDR3 covers 16 residues. Deletions cut 10 bases from V and 1 base from J, with 20 bases between. Looked up from germline, CDR1 is MNHEY and CDR2 is SMNVEV (reference sequence). CDR3 in amino acids: CATKLEGGVSYNEQFF. The DNA for the CDR3 is TGTGCCACCAAGCTGGAGGGGGGGGTTTCCTACAATGAGCAGTTCTTC.

V gene TRBV6-1 combines with J gene TRBJ1-2; TRBD1 agrees at 7 bases. CDR1 MNHNS and CDR2 SASEGT come from the germline V gene. V shed 6 bases, J shed 8 bases, and the junction held 9 bases outside the gene matches. This CDR3 contains 13 residues. CDR3 nucleotide sequence: TGTGCCAGCAGGGAACAGGGGCGGGGGGGCTACACCTTC. Protein product: CASREQGRGGYTF.

The V and J genes are TRBV6-1 and TRBJ2-7; D possibly corresponds to TRBD1 (5 bases). The germline V and J ends were trimmed by 0 bases and 3 bases, with 9 bases remaining between them. Germline V lookup: CDR1 MNHNS, CDR2 SASEGT. CDR3 size: 14 residues. CDR3 sequence reads: CASSEAGPRYEQYF. The CDR3, as DNA: TGTGCCAGCAGTGAAGCGGGGCCCCGCTACGAGCAGTACTTC.

The V call is TRBV7-8, the J call TRBJ1-2; a weak D match, TRBD1 (5 bases). Germline-derived CDR1 and CDR2 are SGHVS and FQNEAQ. The CDR3 is 13 amino acids. V lost 5 bases, J lost 2 bases, and 9 bases lay in between. In nucleotides, the CDR3 is TGTGCCAGCAGCCCGGACATCAACTATGGCTACACCTTC. Amino acids: CASSPDINYGYTF.

The chain links TRBV2 to TRBJ2-7; 9 bases are a match to TRBD1. The CDR3 extends over 15 amino acids. Trimming cost V 5 bases and J 2 bases; bases outside gene matches: 7. Germline V lookup: CDR1 SNHLY, CDR2 FYNNEI. The CDR3 reads CASSRDRAKTYEQYF. Written as DNA, the CDR3 is TGTGCCAGCAGTAGGGACAGGGCTAAAACCTACGAGCAGTACTTC.

The chain joins TRBV5-6 to TRBJ2-7; D is possibly TRBD2 (6 bases). CDR3 size: 15 residues. CDR1 is SGHDT and CDR2 is YYEEEE in the germline V gene. Trimming stripped 3 bases from V and 2 bases from J, with 15 bases between. CDR3 protein: CASSSWGTVTYEQYF. The CDR3 DNA follows: TGTGCCAGCAGCTCGTGGGGGACTGTCACCTACGAGCAGTACTTC.

The chain recombines TRBV4-3 with TRBJ2-3, with a tentative D call TRBD1 (5 bases). Trimming shortened V by 0 bases and J by 0 bases, and 13 bases separated the two germline ends. Germline CDR1 is LGHNA and CDR2 is YSLEER. The CDR3 extends over 17 amino acids. The CDR3 loop is CASSQEVETVSTDTQYF. For the CDR3, the DNA is TGCGCCAGCAGCCAAGAAGTCGAGACAGTTAGCACAGATACGCAGTATTTT.

The chain employs TRBV18 and TRBJ1-5; 7 bases are shared with TRBD1. V shed 1 base and J 4 bases; nucleotides not matched to a gene: 4. Looked up from germline, CDR1 is KGHSH and CDR2 is LQKENI. The CDR3 spans 15 residues. The CDR3 loop reads CASSPQTGTNQPQHF. The CDR3 region has the DNA TGTGCCAGCTCACCACAGACAGGGACTAATCAGCCCCAGCATTTT.

V usage is TRBV6-6 and J usage is TRBJ2-6; D remains ambiguous. This CDR3 is 16 amino acids long. Germline-derived CDR1 and CDR2 are MNHNY and SVGAGI (reference sequence). Trimming cost V 2 bases and J 2 bases, with 10 bases left between them. The CDR3 sequence: CASSYATVAGANVLTF. The CDR3 DNA reads TGTGCCAGCAGTTACGCTACAGTTGCTGGGGCCAACGTCCTGACTTTC.

In its sample, this clone was seen a few times. The V and J genes are TRBV19 and TRBJ1-1; D uncertain. The germline V gene encodes CDR1 LNHDA and CDR2 SQIVND (reference sequence). This CDR3 comprises 14 residues. V lost 1 base to trimming and J lost 2 bases, with 8 bases between them. This CDR3 reads CASSIVGSNTEAFF. Here the CDR3 DNA reads TGTGCCAGTAGTATAGTCGGTTCTAACACTGAAGCTTTCTTT.

The V and J genes are TRBV5-4 and TRBJ1-5; D gene uncertain. CDR3 length: 14 amino acids. In germline, CDR1 is SGHNT, CDR2 YYREEE (reference sequence). V lost 1 base to trimming and J lost 0 bases, with 5 bases between them. The CDR3 spells CASSLRGSNQPQHF. CDR3 in DNA: TGTGCCAGCAGCTTGAGAGGTAGCAATCAGCCCCAGCATTTT.

The gene calls are TRBV4-3 and TRBJ2-1, with no clear D. This CDR3 is 14 amino acids long. The V and J ends lost 0 bases and 8 bases respectively, with 11 bases between them. Germline V gene sequence: CDR1 LGHNA, CDR2 YSLEER. The CDR3 region has the DNA TGCGCCAGCAGCCAAGAGGGCAGGAATGATGAGCAGTTCTTC. It codes for CASSQEGRNDEQFF.